This entry concerns a single T cell receptor beta chain. The assay was immunoSEQ multiplex PCR, and TCRdb's table has in-frame clones only and misses some. The sample gives tens of thousands of clones, around 55% of which show up once; over 20% is in the top ten. The data were obtained in a study of cytotoxic CD8 clonotypes in ibrutinib-treated CLL. The TCR comes from a human donor with chronic lymphocytic leukemia. The material sequenced was PBMCs, taken after 24 months of ibrutinib treatment.

CDR3 DNA sequence: TGTGCCAGCAGCTTAGCGGGGACTAGCCCCACTAATGAGCAGTTCTTC. This encodes CASSLAGTSPTNEQFF. This chain links TRBV7-9 with TRBJ2-1; 9 bases map to TRBD2. Germline CDR1 SEHNR, CDR2 FQNEAQ (reference sequence). The V and J ends lost 0 bases and 7 bases, in that order; junction bases with no gene match: 7. The CDR3 is made up of 16 amino acids.